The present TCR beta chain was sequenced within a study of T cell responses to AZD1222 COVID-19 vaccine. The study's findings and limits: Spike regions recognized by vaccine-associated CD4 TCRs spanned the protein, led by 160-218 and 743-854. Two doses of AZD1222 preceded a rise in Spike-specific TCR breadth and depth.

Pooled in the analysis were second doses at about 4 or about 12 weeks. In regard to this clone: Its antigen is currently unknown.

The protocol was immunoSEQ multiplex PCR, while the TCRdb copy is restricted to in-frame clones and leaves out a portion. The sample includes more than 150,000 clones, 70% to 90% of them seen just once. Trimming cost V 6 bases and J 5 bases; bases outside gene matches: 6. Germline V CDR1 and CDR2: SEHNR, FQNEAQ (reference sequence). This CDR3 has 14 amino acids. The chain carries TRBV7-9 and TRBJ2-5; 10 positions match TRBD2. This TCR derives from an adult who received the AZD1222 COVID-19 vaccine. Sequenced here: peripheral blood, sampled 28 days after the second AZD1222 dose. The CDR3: CASSPSGRSETQYF. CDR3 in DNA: TGTGCCAGCAGTCCTAGCGGGAGATCGGAGACCCAGTACTTC.